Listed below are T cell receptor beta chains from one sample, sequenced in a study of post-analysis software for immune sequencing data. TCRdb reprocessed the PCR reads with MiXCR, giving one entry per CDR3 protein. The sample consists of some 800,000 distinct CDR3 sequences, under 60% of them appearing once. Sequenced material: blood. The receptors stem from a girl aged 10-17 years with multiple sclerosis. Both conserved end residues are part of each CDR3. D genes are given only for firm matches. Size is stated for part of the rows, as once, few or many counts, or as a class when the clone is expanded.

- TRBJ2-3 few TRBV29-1 TGCAGCGTTGAAGCTCCATCGGATACGCAGTATTTT CSVEAPSDTQYF
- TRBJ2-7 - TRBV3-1 TGTGCCAGCAGCCAAGTTAACCGCGAGCAGTACTTC CASSQVNREQYF
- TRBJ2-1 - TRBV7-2 TGTGCCAGCAGCTTAGACGGTACCCCGAACAATGAGCAGTTCTTC CASSLDGTPNNEQFF
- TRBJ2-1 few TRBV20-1 TGCAGTGCCCTCACGGGGAGCTCCTCCTACAATGAGCAGTTCTTC CSALTGSSSYNEQFF
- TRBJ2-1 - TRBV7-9 TGTGCCAGCAGCGGGGGGCTAGCGGCGGCCTTCGGTGAGCAGTTCTTC CASSGGLAAAFGEQFF
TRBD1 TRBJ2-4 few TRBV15 TGTGCCACCAGCAGAGTTGGGACAGCTAAAAACATTCAGTACTTC CATSRVGTAKNIQYF
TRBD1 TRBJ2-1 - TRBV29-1 TGCAGCGTTTCCGGGACAGGGCTCAATGAGCAGTTCTTC CSVSGTGLNEQFF
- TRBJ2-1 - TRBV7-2 - CASSSFGAGASDEQFF
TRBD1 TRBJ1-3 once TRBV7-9 TGTGCCAGCAGCCCGGACAGGGGGAGAACAACCATATATTTT CASSPDRGRTTIYF
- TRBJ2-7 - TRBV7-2 TGTGCCAGCACCTATACTTCGGGGGACTACGAGCAGTACTTC CASTYTSGDYEQYF
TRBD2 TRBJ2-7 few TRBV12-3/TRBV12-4 TGTGCCAGCAGACGCGGACTAGCGGACGCCTACGAGCAGTACTTC CASRRGLADAYEQYF
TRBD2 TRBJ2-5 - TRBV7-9 TGTGCCAGCAGCCCCGGGACTAGCGGGGTGCAAGAGACCCAGTACTTC CASSPGTSGVQETQYF
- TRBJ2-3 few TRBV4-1 TGCGCCAGCAGCCAAGAATTTACGGTAACCTCAGATACGCAGTATTTT CASSQEFTVTSDTQYF
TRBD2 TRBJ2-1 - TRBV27 TGTGCCAGCAGTTTTCAAAGAACGGGGGGGAATGAGCAGGTCTTC CASSFQRTGGNEQVF
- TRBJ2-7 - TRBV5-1 TGCGCCAGCAGCTTGGAGGTCGAGTCCAGTTTCTACGAGCAGTACTTC CASSLEVESSFYEQYF
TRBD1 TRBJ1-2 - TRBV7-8 TGTGCCAGCAGCATGGGACAGGGCCTATATGGCTACACCTTC CASSMGQGLYGYTF
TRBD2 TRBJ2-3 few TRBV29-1 TGCAGCGTTGAAATCGGTACTAGCGGGAGTAAAGATACGCAGTATTTT CSVEIGTSGSKDTQYF
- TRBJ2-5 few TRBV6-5 TGTGCCAGCAGTTACCGAAGTACCCAGTACTTC CASSYRSTQYF
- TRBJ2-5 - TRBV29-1 TGCAGCGTTGAAGATACGAGGGGGGAAGAGACCCAGTACTTC CSVEDTRGEETQYF
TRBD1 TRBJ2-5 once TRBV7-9 TGTGCCAGCAGCCTGAGGACAGGTCCCGAGACCCAGTACTTC CASSLRTGPETQYF
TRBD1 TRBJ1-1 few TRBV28 TGTGCCAGCAGCCACGACAGGGACACTGAAGCTTTCTTC CASSHDRDTEAFF
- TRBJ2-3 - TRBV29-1 TGCAGCGTGGCTAGGGGTAGCACAGATACGCAGTATTTT CSVARGSTDTQYF
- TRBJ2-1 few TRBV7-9 TGTGCCAGCAGCTTACCGGCCGTCTTAGATGAGCAGTTCTTC CASSLPAVLDEQFF
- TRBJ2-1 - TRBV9 TGTGCCAGCAGCGTAGAGGGCCGCCATGAGCAGTTCTTC CASSVEGRHEQFF